The clone carrying this T cell receptor beta chain was counted many times. The CDR3 is made up of 14 amino acids. Deletions cut 5 bases from V and 2 bases from J, with 9 bases between. Germline V gene lookup returns CDR1 SGHTA and CDR2 FQGNSA. The data were taken from a study of blood T cell repertoires in COVID-19. Sequencing used immunoSEQ multiplex PCR; TCRdb keeps in-frame clones, though not all of them. Among about 200,000 clones listed, approximately 84% were seen once. The TCR sequence derives from a man aged 35 to 55 who had recovered from COVID-19. This sequence joins TRBV7-2 and TRBJ2-2, with a possible D match to TRBD1 (5 bases). Sequencing was carried out using PBMCs or T cells enriched from blood (not recorded which). CDR3 sequence (DNA): TGTGCCAGCAGCCCAGGGCTCAACACCGGGGAGCTGTTTTTT. Amino acid sequence: CASSPGLNTGELFF.